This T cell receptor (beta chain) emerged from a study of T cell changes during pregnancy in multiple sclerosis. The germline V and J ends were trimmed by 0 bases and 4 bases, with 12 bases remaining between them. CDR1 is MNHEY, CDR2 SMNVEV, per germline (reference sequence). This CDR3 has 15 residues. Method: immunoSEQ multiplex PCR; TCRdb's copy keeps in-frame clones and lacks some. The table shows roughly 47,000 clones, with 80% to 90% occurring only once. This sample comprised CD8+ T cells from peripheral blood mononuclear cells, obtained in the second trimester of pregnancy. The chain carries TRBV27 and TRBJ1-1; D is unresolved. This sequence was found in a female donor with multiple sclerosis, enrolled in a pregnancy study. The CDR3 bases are TGTGCCAGCAGTTTATCGCAAGCAGGTCTCACTGAAGCTTTCTTT. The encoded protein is CASSLSQAGLTEAFF.